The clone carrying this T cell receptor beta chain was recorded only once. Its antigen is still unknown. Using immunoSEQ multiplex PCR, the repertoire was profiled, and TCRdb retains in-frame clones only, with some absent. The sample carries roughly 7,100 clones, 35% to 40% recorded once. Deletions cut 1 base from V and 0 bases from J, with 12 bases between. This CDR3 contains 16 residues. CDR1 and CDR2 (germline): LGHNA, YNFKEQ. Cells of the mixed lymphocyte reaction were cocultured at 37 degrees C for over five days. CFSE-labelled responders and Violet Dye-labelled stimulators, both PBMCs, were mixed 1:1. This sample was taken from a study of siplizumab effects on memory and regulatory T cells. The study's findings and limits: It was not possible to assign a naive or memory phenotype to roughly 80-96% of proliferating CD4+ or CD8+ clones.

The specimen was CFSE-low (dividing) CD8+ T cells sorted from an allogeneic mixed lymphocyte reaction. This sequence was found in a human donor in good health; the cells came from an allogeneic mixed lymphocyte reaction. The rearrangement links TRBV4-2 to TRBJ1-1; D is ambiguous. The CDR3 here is CASSQAGFSMNTEAFF. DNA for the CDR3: TGTGCCAGCAGCCAAGCAGGCTTTTCCATGAACACTGAAGCTTTCTTT.